This T cell receptor beta chain was found in a study of cytomegalovirus exposure and HLA in healthy donors. General study results and limits: Roughly uniform depth of sequencing across donors was assumed in presence/absence analyses. One later analysis reportedly identified an Asian-associated ancestry cluster that showed fewer N-insertions than the approximately 700-donor mean. CMV serostatus was the sole immune exposure data available.

In its sample, this clone was seen a few times. Its antigen is currently unknown. Germline CDR1 and CDR2: SQVTM and ANQGSEA. This CDR3 contains 12 residues. J lost 5 bases, V lost 7 bases, and 5 bases had no gene match. PCR employed 60 Vbeta and 13 Jbeta primers. Some clones are missing from TCRdb's copy, which holds only in-frame ones; the method was immunoSEQ multiplex PCR. This table has over 200,000 clones, about 81% appearing once. All donors participated as healthy donors of bone marrow. The chain joins TRBV29-1 to TRBJ2-1; TRBD1 aligns across 7 bases. Source material: PBMCs. The TCR was taken from a woman aged 40 to 49 in good health and CMV-seropositive. CDR3 sequence (DNA): TGCAGCGGGGGACAGCAACACAATGAGCAGTTCTTC. Protein product: CSGGQQHNEQFF.